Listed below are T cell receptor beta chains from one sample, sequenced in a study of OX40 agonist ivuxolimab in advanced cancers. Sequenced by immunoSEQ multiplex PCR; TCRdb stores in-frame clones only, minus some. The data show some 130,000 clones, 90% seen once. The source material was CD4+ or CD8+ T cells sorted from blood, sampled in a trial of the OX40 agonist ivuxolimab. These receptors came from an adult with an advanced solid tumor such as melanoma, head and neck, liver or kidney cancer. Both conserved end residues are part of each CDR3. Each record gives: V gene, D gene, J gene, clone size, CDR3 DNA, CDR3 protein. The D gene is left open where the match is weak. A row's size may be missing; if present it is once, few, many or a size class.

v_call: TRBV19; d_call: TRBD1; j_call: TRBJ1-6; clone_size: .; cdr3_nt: TGTGCCAGTAGTACCGTCTTAGGGACAGGTGGATCACCCCTCCACTTT; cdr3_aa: CASSTVLGTGGSPLHF
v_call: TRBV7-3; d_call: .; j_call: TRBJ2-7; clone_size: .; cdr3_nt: TGTGCCAGCAGCTTAGGGGGAAGATCCTACGAGCAGTACTTC; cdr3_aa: CASSLGGRSYEQYF
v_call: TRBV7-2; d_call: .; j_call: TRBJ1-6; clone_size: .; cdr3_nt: TGTGCCAGCGTCAGGGAGCAGTCACCCCTCCACTTT; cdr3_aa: CASVREQSPLHF
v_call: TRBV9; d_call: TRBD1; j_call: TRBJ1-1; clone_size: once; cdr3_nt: TGTGCCAGCAGCCGACAAACCGGGACAGTTAGCACTGAAGCTTTCTTT; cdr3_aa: CASSRQTGTVSTEAFF
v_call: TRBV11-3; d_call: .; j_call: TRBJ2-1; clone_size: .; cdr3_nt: TGTGCCAGCAGCTTAATTGGGACTGCCCCCAATGAGCAGTTCTTC; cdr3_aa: CASSLIGTAPNEQFF
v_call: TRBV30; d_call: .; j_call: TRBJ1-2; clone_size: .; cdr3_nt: TGTGCCTGTCCGACAGTTCTTCGAAACTATGGCTACACCTTC; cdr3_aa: CACPTVLRNYGYTF
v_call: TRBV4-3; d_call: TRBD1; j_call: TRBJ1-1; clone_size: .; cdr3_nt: TGCGCCAGCAGCCAAGATACAGGGGCGAACACTGAAGCTTTCTTT; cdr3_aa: CASSQDTGANTEAFF
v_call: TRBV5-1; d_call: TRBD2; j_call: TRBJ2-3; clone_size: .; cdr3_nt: TGCGCCAGCAGCCGGCGGGGGGCGGGAGGGCCCCCAGATACGCAGTATTTT; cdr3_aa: CASSRRGAGGPPDTQYF
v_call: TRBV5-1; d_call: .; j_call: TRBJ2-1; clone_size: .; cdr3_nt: TGCGCCAGCAGCTTGGCCGGAGTAGGCGTCCCGTCCTACAATGAGCAGTTCTTC; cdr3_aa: CASSLAGVGVPSYNEQFF
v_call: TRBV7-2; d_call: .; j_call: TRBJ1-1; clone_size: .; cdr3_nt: TGTGCCAGCAGCTTATACAGAGAGAACACTGAAGCTTTCTTT; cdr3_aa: CASSLYRENTEAFF
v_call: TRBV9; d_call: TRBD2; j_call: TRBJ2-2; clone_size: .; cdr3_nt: TGTGCCAGCAGCGCCTGGACTAGCGGGGCGAACACCGGGGAGCTGTTTTTT; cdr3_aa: CASSAWTSGANTGELFF
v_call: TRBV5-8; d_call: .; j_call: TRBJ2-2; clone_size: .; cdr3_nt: TGTGCCAGCAGCTTGGAGAGAGGCGGGGAGCTGTTTTTT; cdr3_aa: CASSLERGGELFF
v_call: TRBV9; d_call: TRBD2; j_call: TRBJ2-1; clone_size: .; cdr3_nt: TGTGCCAGCAGCGTAGCTACTAGCGCAGCCTACAATGAGCAGTTCTTC; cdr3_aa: CASSVATSAAYNEQFF
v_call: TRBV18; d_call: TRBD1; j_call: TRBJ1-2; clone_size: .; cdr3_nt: TGTGCCAGCTCACGACAGGGTGCGTACTATGGCTACACCTTC; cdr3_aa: CASSRQGAYYGYTF
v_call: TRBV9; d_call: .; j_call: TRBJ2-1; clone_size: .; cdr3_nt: TGTGCCAGCAGCGTAGGCCCCAATGAGCAGTTCTTC; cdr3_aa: CASSVGPNEQFF
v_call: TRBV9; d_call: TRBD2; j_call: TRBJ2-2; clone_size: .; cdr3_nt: TGTGCCAGCAGCGTAGCGGGGGGAGGGAGCGCCGGGGAGCTGTTTTTT; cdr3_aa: CASSVAGGGSAGELFF
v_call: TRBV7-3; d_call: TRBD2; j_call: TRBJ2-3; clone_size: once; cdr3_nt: TGTGCCAGCTCCCCCTCGATGACTAGCGGGAGGGCATGGGGCACAGATACGCAGTATTTT; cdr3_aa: CASSPSMTSGRAWGTDTQYF
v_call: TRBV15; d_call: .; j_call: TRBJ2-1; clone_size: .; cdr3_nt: TGTGCCACCAGCACTACGAAGACAGCCTACAATGAGCAGTTCTTC; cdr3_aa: CATSTTKTAYNEQFF
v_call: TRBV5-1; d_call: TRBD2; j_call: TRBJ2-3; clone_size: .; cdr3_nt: TGCGCCAGCAGCCCGACTAGCGGGAGCCCAGATACGCAGTATTTT; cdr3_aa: CASSPTSGSPDTQYF
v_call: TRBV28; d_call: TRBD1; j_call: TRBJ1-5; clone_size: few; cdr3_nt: TGTGCCAGCAGTTTGGGGGACAGCTGGCAGCCCCAGCATTTT; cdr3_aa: CASSLGDSWQPQHF
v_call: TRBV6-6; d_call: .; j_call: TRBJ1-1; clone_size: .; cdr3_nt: TGTGCCAGCAGTTACGGCCGGACACCTGAAGCTTTCTTT; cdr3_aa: CASSYGRTPEAFF
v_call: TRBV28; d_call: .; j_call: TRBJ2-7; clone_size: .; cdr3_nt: TGTGCCAGCAGTTTTCAGACGGCGTCCTACGAGCAGTACTTC; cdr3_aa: CASSFQTASYEQYF
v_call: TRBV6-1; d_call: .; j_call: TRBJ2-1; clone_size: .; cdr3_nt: TGTGCCAGCAGTGAAGTGGGGGCGCTTCAGAATGAGCAGTTCTTC; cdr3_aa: CASSEVGALQNEQFF
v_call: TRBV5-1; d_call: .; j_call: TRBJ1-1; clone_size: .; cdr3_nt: TGCGCCAGCAGCTCGGCCTCAATGAACACTGAAGCTTTCTTT; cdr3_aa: CASSSASMNTEAFF
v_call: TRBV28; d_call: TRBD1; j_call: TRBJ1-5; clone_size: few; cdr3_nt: TGTGCCAGCAGACTCCGGGACAGGGCACGGCCCCAGCATTTT; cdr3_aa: CASRLRDRARPQHF
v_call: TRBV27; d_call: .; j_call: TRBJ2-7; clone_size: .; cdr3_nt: TGTGCCAGCAGTTTATCTGGACTTGGTAAGGACGAGCAGTACTTC; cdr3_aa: CASSLSGLGKDEQYF
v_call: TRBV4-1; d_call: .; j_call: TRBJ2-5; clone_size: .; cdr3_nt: TGCGCCAGCAGCTTACTAGGAGTAACGGCAGTCCAAGAGACCCAGTACTTC; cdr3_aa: CASSLLGVTAVQETQYF
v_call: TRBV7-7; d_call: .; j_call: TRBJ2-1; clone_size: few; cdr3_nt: TGTGCTAGCAGCCCGCGACACCTGGAAGAACAGTTCTTC; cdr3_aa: CASSPRHLEEQFF
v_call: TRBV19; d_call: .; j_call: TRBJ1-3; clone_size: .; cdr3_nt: TGTGCCAGTAGTATAAAGGGGCGCGGAAACACCATATATTTT; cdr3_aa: CASSIKGRGNTIYF
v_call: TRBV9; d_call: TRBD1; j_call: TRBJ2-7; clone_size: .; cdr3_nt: TGTGCCAGCAGCCCGTGGACAGGGGCCGGCGAGCAGTACTTC; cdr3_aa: CASSPWTGAGEQYF
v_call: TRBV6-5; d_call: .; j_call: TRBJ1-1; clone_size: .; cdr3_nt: TGTGCCAGCAGTTACGGCGGGGGCGGAGAGAACACTGAAGCTTTCTTT; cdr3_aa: CASSYGGGGENTEAFF
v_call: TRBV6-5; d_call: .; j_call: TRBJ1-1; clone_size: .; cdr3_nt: TGTGCCACCGCGCGGGGCAAATCGGGGAGCACTGAAGCTTTCTTT; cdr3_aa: CATARGKSGSTEAFF